One and the same sample provided the 17 T cell receptor beta chains below, sequenced in a study of CD8 T cells in ankylosing spondylitis. Whole-study results and caveats: One TCR beta motif, made up of eight highly homologous variants, appeared characteristic of ankylosing spondylitis blood.

A single record per CDR3 protein comes from TCRdb applying MiXCR to the 5' RACE reads. The sample contains roughly 300,000 distinct CDR3 sequences, roughly 8% of which appear only once. Their recognized antigens are unknown. Sequencing used blood, either unsorted or a sorted T cell fraction (not recorded which). These receptors were taken from a male donor with ankylosing spondylitis.

This clonotype came up a few times. The chain has TRBV5-1 and TRBJ1-4; weak D call: TRBD1 (5 bases). From germline, CDR1 is SGHRS and CDR2 YFSETQ. This CDR3 is built from 17 residues. V was shortened by 3 bases and J by 4 bases, with 19 bases between the two germline ends. The CDR3 is CASSSTRPGRLNEKLFF. CDR3 coding DNA: TGCGCCAGCAGCTCGACCCGACCGGGACGGCTTAATGAAAAACTGTTTTTT.

This clonotype occurred many times. This sequence joins TRBV7-2 and TRBJ2-1, with 7 bases that match TRBD2. The length of the CDR3 is 14 residues. Trimming at V came to 1 base and at J to 7 bases, leaving 4 bases not matched to a gene. Looked up from germline, CDR1 is SGHTA and CDR2 is FQGNSA. Here the CDR3 reads CASSLGSSGNEQFF. The DNA for the CDR3 is TGTGCCAGCAGCTTAGGATCTAGCGGAAATGAGCAGTTCTTC.

This rearrangement joins TRBV10-3 to TRBJ2-7; possibly TRBD2 for D (5 bases). The CDR3 length is 15 residues. The V and J ends lost 6 bases and 1 base respectively, with 16 bases between them. Germline V CDR1 and CDR2: ENHRY, SYGVKD. This CDR3 reads CAIRAEAGLSYEQYF. The CDR3 nucleotides are TGTGCCATCAGGGCGGAGGCAGGACTTTCCTACGAGCAGTACTTC.

The chain combines TRBV19 with TRBJ2-3, with TRBD2 matching over 15 bases. The V gene's germline CDR1 is LNHDA and CDR2 SQIVND (reference sequence). This CDR3 contains 18 residues. Unmatched junction bases numbered 10, after V lost 3 bases and J lost 6 bases. CDR3 amino acids: CASSIPGLAGGSGDTQYF. DNA for the CDR3: TGTGCCAGTAGTATCCCGGGACTAGCGGGAGGATCAGGGGATACGCAGTATTTT.

The chain joins TRBV20-1 to TRBJ2-2; 12 bases match TRBD2. There are 18 residues in the CDR3. Germline CDR1 and CDR2: DFQATT and SNEGSKA (reference sequence). V shed 1 base, J shed 3 bases, and the junction held 9 bases outside the gene matches. The chain's CDR3 is CSARGPTSGSPYTGELFF. The CDR3 region has the DNA TGCAGTGCTAGAGGCCCGACTAGCGGGAGCCCTTACACCGGGGAGCTGTTTTTT.

This clonotype was detected a few times. This chain uses TRBV29-1 with TRBJ2-1; D is unclear. CDR3 length: 11 amino acids. V lost 4 bases, J lost 7 bases, and 8 bases lay in between. From germline, CDR1 is SQVTM and CDR2 ANQGSEA. Here the CDR3 DNA reads TGCAGCGTTGGTGCCCCGAATGAGCAGTTCTTC. This gives the protein CSVGAPNEQFF.

The gene calls are TRBV5-5 and TRBJ1-5; a weak D match, TRBD1 (5 bases). The CDR3 has 15 residues. CDR1 SGHKS and CDR2 YYEKEE come from the germline V gene (reference sequence). V gave up 0 bases and J gave up 2 bases, with 9 bases separating them. DNA for the CDR3: TGTGCCAGCAGCTTGGGAGGGGAGCGCAATCAGCCCCAGCATTTT. Residues: CASSLGGERNQPQHF.

A few counts support this clonotype. This rearrangement joins TRBV5-6 to TRBJ2-3, with 7 bases identical to TRBD2. Germline trimming cut 3 bases from V and 4 bases from J; bases unmatched to any gene: 11. This CDR3 is built from 16 residues. The germline V gene encodes CDR1 SGHDT and CDR2 YYEEEE. The CDR3 DNA reads as TGTGCCAGCAGCTACCGGTTGGCGGGAGTGTCAGATACGCAGTATTTT. This sequence encodes CASSYRLAGVSDTQYF. Full variable domain (remainder filled in from reference TRBV5-6 and TRBJ2-3): DAGVTQSPTHLIKTRGQQVTLRCSPKSGHDTVSWYQQALGQGPQFIFQYYEEEERQRGNFPDRFSGHQFPNYSSELNVNALLLGDSALYLCASSYRLAGVSDTQYFGPGTRLTVL.

V and J are TRBV20-1 and TRBJ2-7; 10 positions agree with TRBD2. This CDR3 has 14 residues. V trimming: 5 bases; J trimming: 4 bases; junction bases outside the gene matches: 8. The germline CDR1 and CDR2 sequences are DFQATT and SNEGSKA (reference sequence). CDR3 DNA sequence: TGCAGTGCTGCCCCCCCAGCGGGAGGGTACGAGCAGTACTTC. Translating gives CSAAPPAGGYEQYF.

The V call is TRBV29-1, the J call TRBJ2-1; D is possibly TRBD2 (6 bases). V lost 5 bases to trimming and J lost 6 bases, with 14 bases between them. This CDR3 has 13 amino acids. Per the germline V gene, CDR1 is SQVTM and CDR2 is ANQGSEA. Here the CDR3 reads CSVMEGRTNEQFF. The CDR3 nucleotides read TGCAGCGTTATGGAGGGTCGAACCAATGAGCAGTTCTTC.

This clonotype was recorded a few times. This rearrangement joins TRBV5-1 to TRBJ2-1, with D tentatively TRBD1 or TRBD2 (5 bases each). Trimming shortened V by 0 bases and J by 5 bases, and 15 bases separated the two germline ends. Germline lookup yields CDR1 SGHRS and CDR2 YFSETQ. This CDR3 is built from 16 residues. As DNA, the CDR3 is TGCGCCAGCAGCTTGGCCGCCAGGTGGGGACACAATGAGCAGTTCTTC. This translates into CASSLAARWGHNEQFF. Based on the CDR3 plus reference TRBV5-1 and TRBJ2-1, the full variable domain is KAGVTQTPRYLIKTRGQQVTLSCSPISGHRSVSWYQQTPGQGLQFLFEYFSETQRNKGNFPGRFSGRQFSNSRSEMNVSTLELGDSALYLCASSLAARWGHNEQFFGPGTRLTVL.

This clonotype showed up just a few times. The J gene is TRBJ2-7, the V gene TRBV10-3; D remains ambiguous. Germline CDR1 ENHRY, CDR2 SYGVKD. The CDR3 sequence is 11 residues long. Trimming shortened V by 3 bases and J by 2 bases, and 2 bases separated the two germline ends. The chain's CDR3 is CAISEPYEQYF. The CDR3 bases are TGTGCCATCAGTGAACCCTACGAGCAGTACTTC.

This clonotype was observed a handful of times. This chain links TRBV6-1 with TRBJ1-1, with D possibly being TRBD1 (6 bases). CDR3 length equals 14 residues. With 7 bases removed from V and 10 bases from J, the gap between germline ends came to 22 bases. Germline lookup yields CDR1 MNHNS and CDR2 SASEGT. The CDR3 region is CASNRGGAGDGAFF. CDR3 bases: TGTGCCAGCAACCGAGGGGGAGCGGGTGATGGAGCTTTCTTT.

The genes are TRBV20-1 and TRBJ2-3; TRBD2 aligns across 10 bases. The trim removed 5 bases at V and 1 base at J, leaving 6 bases unmatched. Germline-derived CDR1 and CDR2 are DFQATT and SNEGSKA (reference sequence). CDR3 length equals 15 residues. CDR3 protein: CSAWVGTSGTDTQYF. CDR3 nucleotide sequence: TGCAGTGCTTGGGTGGGGACTAGCGGCACAGATACGCAGTATTTT.

This clonotype showed up just a few times. The chain employs TRBV7-2 and TRBJ2-5, with 7 bases identical to TRBD2. Germline lookup yields CDR1 SGHTA and CDR2 FQGNSA. This CDR3 is 16 amino acids long. The V gene end was trimmed by 5 bases and the J gene end by 4 bases; junction bases not matched to a gene: 13. The CDR3 region has the DNA TGTGCCAGCAGCCCCCAAGGTGCGGGAGTTACAGAGACCCAGTACTTC. It codes for CASSPQGAGVTETQYF.

The chain carries TRBV18 and TRBJ2-7; D tentatively reads TRBD1 or TRBD2 (5 bases each). The CDR3 runs to 15 residues. The V gene's germline CDR1 is KGHSH and CDR2 LQKENI. Deletions cut 3 bases from V and 2 bases from J, with 14 bases between. In nucleotides, the CDR3 is TGTGCCAGCTCACCCCGTAGGGACGGAACCTACGAGCAGTACTTC. Translating it yields CASSPRRDGTYEQYF.

This clonotype was found a few times. The chain is built from TRBV12-3 or TRBV12-4 and TRBJ1-1, with 9 bases identical to TRBD1. V lost 6 bases, J lost 8 bases, and 7 bases stayed unmatched. This CDR3 comprises 13 residues. In nucleotides, the CDR3 is TGTGCCAGCAGCGGACAGGGGCGAGAGGAAGCTTTCTTT. Its translation: CASSGQGREEAFF.